The rows below give T cell receptor beta chains drawn from one sample of a study of blood T cells in healthy people across ages. TCRdb called the 5' RACE reads again in MiXCR, with one record for every CDR3 protein. The sample has around 1,800,000 distinct CDR3 sequences; about 39% are singletons. Specimen: blood. The origin of the receptors is a human donor in good health. The CDR3 runs from the conserved cysteine through the conserved F or W. A D gene is named only where the DNA matches it firmly. Clone size appears in some rows only: once, few, many, or a class for an expanded clone.

J gene | V gene | D gene | clone size | CDR3 DNA | CDR3 protein
TRBJ2-4 | TRBV7-9 | - | - | TGTGCCAGCAGCTTAAGGGACATGACGCGAGAGCAGTACTTC | CASSLRDMTREQYF
TRBJ1-2 | TRBV4-3 | - | few | TGCGCCAGCAGCCCCTTCGGACGGTTTTACTATGGCTACACCTTC | CASSPFGRFYYGYTF
TRBJ2-4 | TRBV29-1 | - | few | TGCAGCGTTGTATCGGCAGTCTACAAGCAGTACTTC | CSVVSAVYKQYF
TRBJ2-3 | TRBV6-2/TRBV6-3 | - | - | TGTGCCAGCAGTGGAGGGACGGACGACCACACAGATACGCAGTATTTT | CASSGGTDDHTDTQYF
TRBJ2-7 | TRBV11-2 | TRBD2 | - | TGTGCCAGCAGCCAAAGCGGGGGGCCGTCCTACGAGCAGTACTTC | CASSQSGGPSYEQYF
TRBJ1-1 | TRBV7-6 | - | - | TGTGCCAGCAGCCTGCTGGGGGCAGGGGAGGGAACTGAAGCTTTCTTT | CASSLLGAGEGTEAFF
TRBJ1-2 | TRBV7-2 | TRBD1 | few | TGTGCCAGCAGCTTCTCTCCGGGACAGGGACCCTATGGCTACACCTTC | CASSFSPGQGPYGYTF
TRBJ1-2 | TRBV6-2/TRBV6-3 | - | - | TGTGCCAGCAGTTGGGACGGGGAATTCGGCTACACCTTC | CASSWDGEFGYTF
TRBJ2-1 | TRBV29-1 | TRBD1 | few | TGCAGCGCAGACAGGGCCCTCACCCCCAATGAGCAGTTCTTC | CSADRALTPNEQFF
TRBJ2-2 | TRBV6-2/TRBV6-3 | TRBD1 | - | TGTGCCAGCAGTTACGTAGGGGCGACAGGGTACACCGGGGAGCTGTTTTTT | CASSYVGATGYTGELFF
TRBJ2-7 | TRBV9 | TRBD2 | - | TGTGCCAGCAGCGTAGAGGCGGGGGGGCGCGAGCAGTACTTC | CASSVEAGGREQYF
TRBJ2-5 | TRBV11-3 | TRBD2 | few | TGTGCCAGCAGCTCCCGGGAGGGCCAAGAGACCCAGTACTTC | CASSSREGQETQYF
TRBJ2-7 | TRBV12-5 | TRBD1 | - | TGTGCTAGTCATCGAGGGGGCACCTCCTACAACGAGCAGTACTTC | CASHRGGTSYNEQYF